This entry describes one T cell receptor beta chain. CDR3 length equals 14 residues. Trimming removed 5 bases from V and 4 bases from J, with 11 bases in between. CDR1 KGHSH and CDR2 LQKENI come from the germline V gene. In patients aged 18 to 65, hyperthyroidism was newly diagnosed, with duration under 2 months. RNA transcripts gave rise to amplified TCR beta CDR3 regions. The HTBI primer set served for first-round RT-PCR of the TCR CDR3. TCRdb fed the multiplex PCR reads into MiXCR, producing one record per CDR3 protein. The table records about 340,000 distinct CDR3 sequences, roughly 23% of them present only once. These data belong to a study of T cells in Graves' hyperthyroidism and ophthalmopathy.

This chain connects TRBV18 to TRBJ2-2; maybe TRBD2 (5 bases). The receptor was derived from a woman between 45 and 60 years old with Graves' hyperthyroidism. Sample: blood. CDR3 coding DNA: TGTGCCAGCTCAGAACTAGAGGGCACCGGGGAGCTGTTTTTT. It yields the protein CASSELEGTGELFF.